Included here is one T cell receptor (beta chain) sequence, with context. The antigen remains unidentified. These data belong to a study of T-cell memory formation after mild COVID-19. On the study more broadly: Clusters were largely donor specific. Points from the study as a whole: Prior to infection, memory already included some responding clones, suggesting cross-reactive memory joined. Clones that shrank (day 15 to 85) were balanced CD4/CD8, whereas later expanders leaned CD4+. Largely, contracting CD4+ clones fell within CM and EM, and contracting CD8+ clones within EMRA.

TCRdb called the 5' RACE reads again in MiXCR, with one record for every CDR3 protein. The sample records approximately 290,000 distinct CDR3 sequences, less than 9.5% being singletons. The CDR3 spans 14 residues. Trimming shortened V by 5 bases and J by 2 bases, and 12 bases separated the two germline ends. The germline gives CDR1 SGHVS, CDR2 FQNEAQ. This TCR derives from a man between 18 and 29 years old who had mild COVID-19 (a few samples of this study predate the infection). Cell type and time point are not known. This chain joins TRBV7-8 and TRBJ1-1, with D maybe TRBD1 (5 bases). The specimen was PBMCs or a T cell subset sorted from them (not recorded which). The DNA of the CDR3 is TGTGCCAGCAGCCCCCGCGGGGGAAACACTGAAGCTTTCTTT. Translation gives CASSPRGGNTEAFF. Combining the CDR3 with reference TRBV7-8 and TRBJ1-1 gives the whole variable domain GAGVSQSPRYKVAKRGQDVALRCDPISGHVSLFWYQQALGQGPEFLTYFQNEAQLDKSGLPSDRFFAERPEGSVSTLKIQRTQQEDSAVYLCASSPRGGNTEAFFGQGTRLTVV.